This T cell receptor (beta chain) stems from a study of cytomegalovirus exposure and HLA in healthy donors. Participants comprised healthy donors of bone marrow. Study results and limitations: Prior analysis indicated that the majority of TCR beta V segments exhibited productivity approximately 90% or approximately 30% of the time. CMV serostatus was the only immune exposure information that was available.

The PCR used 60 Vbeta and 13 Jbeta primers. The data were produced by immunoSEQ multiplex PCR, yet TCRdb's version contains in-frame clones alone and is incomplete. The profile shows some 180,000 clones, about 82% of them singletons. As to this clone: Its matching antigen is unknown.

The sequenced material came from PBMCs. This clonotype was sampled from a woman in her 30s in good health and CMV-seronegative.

In DNA form, the CDR3 reads TGCGCCAGCAGCCCGGGACAGCGCTCTGGAAACACCATATATTTT. Protein sequence: CASSPGQRSGNTIYF. The chain carries TRBV5-1 and TRBJ1-3; 7 bases agree with TRBD1. Germline V lookup: CDR1 SGHRS, CDR2 YFSETQ. The CDR3 has 15 residues. The junction had 4 bases not matched to a gene; V was cut back by 4 bases and J by 0 bases.